The 24 T cell receptor beta chains presented below share a single source sample, sequenced in a study of T cell clones after liver transplantation. Assay used: immunoSEQ multiplex PCR; TCRdb lists only in-frame clones, some missing. The sample has around 19,000 clones, roughly 88% seen once; the top ten hold roughly 13%. Sequences were derived from CD8+ T cells from blood, sampled before liver transplant. These receptors originate from a human donor who received a liver transplant.

This sequence joins TRBV6-1 and TRBJ1-4; D remains ambiguous. Trimming cost V 7 bases and J 0 bases, with 12 bases left between them. The V gene's germline CDR1 is MNHNS and CDR2 SASEGT. The CDR3 covers 15 residues. The CDR3 protein is CASKGKLTTNEKLFF. CDR3 bases: TGTGCCAGCAAGGGAAAACTTACAACTAATGAAAAACTGTTTTTT.

The CDR3 nucleotides read TGCGCCAGCAGCTTGGGGCAGGGAAGAGTGAACACTGAAGCTTTCTTT. Translating it yields CASSLGQGRVNTEAFF. This sequence joins TRBV5-1 and TRBJ1-1, with a possible D match to TRBD1 (5 bases). The V gene lost 0 bases and the J gene lost 0 bases, with 12 bases spanning the gap. The CDR3 length is 16 residues. The germline V gene has CDR1 SGHRS and CDR2 YFSETQ. Drawing the rest from reference TRBV5-1 and TRBJ1-1, the complete variable domain is KAGVTQTPRYLIKTRGQQVTLSCSPISGHRSVSWYQQTPGQGLQFLFEYFSETQRNKGNFPGRFSGRQFSNSRSEMNVSTLELGDSALYLCASSLGQGRVNTEAFFGQGTRLTVV.

This chain uses TRBV19 with TRBJ2-3; D is unresolved. CDR1 and CDR2 from the germline V gene are LNHDA and SQIVND (reference sequence). The V gene lost 3 bases and the J gene lost 1 base, with 5 bases spanning the gap. There are 13 residues in the CDR3. CDR3 amino acids: CASSMAGTDTQYF. DNA for the CDR3: TGTGCCAGTAGTATGGCGGGCACAGATACGCAGTATTTT.

Only one count was recorded for this clone. The rearrangement joins TRBV9 to TRBJ2-1; D ambiguous. Germline loops: CDR1 SGDLS, CDR2 YYNGEE. V lost 3 bases, J lost 9 bases, and 16 bases lay in between. The CDR3 has 14 amino acids. The CDR3 is CASSDLSEYSEQFF. The CDR3 DNA is TGTGCCAGCAGCGACTTATCGGAATATAGTGAGCAGTTCTTC.

CDR3 region: CSVVALNTEAFF. In nucleotides, the CDR3 is TGCAGCGTTGTCGCCTTGAACACTGAAGCTTTCTTT. The chain combines TRBV29-1 with TRBJ1-1; no definite D call. The CDR3 length is 12 residues. The germline gives CDR1 SQVTM, CDR2 ANQGSEA. V was shortened by 4 bases and J by 0 bases, with 6 bases between the two germline ends. The variable domain in full, completed from reference TRBV29-1 and TRBJ1-1, reads SAVISQKPSRDICQRGTSLTIQCQVDSQVTMMFWYRQQPGQSLTLIATANQGSEATYESGFVIDKFPISRPNLTFSTLTVSNMSPEDSSIYLCSVVALNTEAFFGQGTRLTVV.

The V gene is TRBV27, the J gene TRBJ2-6; D unclear. This CDR3 has 14 amino acids. The germline V and J ends were trimmed by 8 bases and 0 bases, with 8 bases remaining between them. Germline V lookup: CDR1 MNHEY, CDR2 SMNVEV (reference sequence). CDR3 sequence (DNA): TGTGCCAGCGGGGTCAGCTCTGGGGCCAACGTCCTGACTTTC. This sequence encodes CASGVSSGANVLTF.

J is TRBJ2-1 and V is TRBV28; D is ambiguous. This CDR3 is built from 15 residues. Germline values: CDR1 MDHEN, CDR2 SYDVKM. The V gene lost 7 bases and the J gene lost 4 bases, with 17 bases spanning the gap. CDR3 loop: CASNLRLKSYNEQFF. The CDR3 coding sequence is TGTGCCAGCAATTTGAGACTGAAATCGTACAATGAGCAGTTCTTC.

V usage is TRBV7-8 and J usage is TRBJ2-1; TRBD2 agrees at 11 bases. The CDR3 has 17 amino acids. Germline CDR1 is SGHVS and CDR2 is FQNEAQ. Trimming removed 0 bases from V and 8 bases from J; junction bases left unmatched: 9. CDR3 in DNA: TGTGCCAGCAGCTTAGCGCTGACTAGCGGGAATATTCATGAGCAGTTCTTC. Protein sequence: CASSLALTSGNIHEQFF. Full variable domain (rest looked up from reference TRBV7-8 and TRBJ2-1): GAGVSQSPRYKVAKRGQDVALRCDPISGHVSLFWYQQALGQGPEFLTYFQNEAQLDKSGLPSDRFFAERPEGSVSTLKIQRTQQEDSAVYLCASSLALTSGNIHEQFFGPGTRLTVL.

CDR3 nucleotide sequence: TGTGCCAGCAGCCCGGGACTACAGGGGCTAAATGAGCAGTTCTTC. This codes for CASSPGLQGLNEQFF. The gene calls are TRBV9 and TRBJ2-1, with D perhaps matching TRBD1 or TRBD2 (7 bases each). This CDR3 is 15 amino acids long. Trimming took off 4 bases at V and 7 bases at J, with 18 bases between the two ends. The germline V gene has CDR1 SGDLS and CDR2 YYNGEE.

The rearrangement links TRBV27 to TRBJ2-1; D not resolved. V was trimmed by 2 bases and J by 0 bases, leaving 8 bases between them. Germline values: CDR1 MNHEY, CDR2 SMNVEV (reference sequence). The CDR3 sequence is 15 residues long. The CDR3 DNA reads TGTGCCAGCAGTTTAGGCGTGAGCTCCTACAATGAGCAGTTCTTC. This codes for CASSLGVSSYNEQFF.

CDR3 protein: CASSSGAGYEQYF. For the CDR3, the DNA is TGTGCCAGCAGTTCTGGGGCGGGATACGAGCAGTACTTC. J is TRBJ2-7 and V is TRBV27, with D possibly TRBD2 on 6 matching bases. This CDR3 region has 13 residues. The V and J ends lost 4 bases and 4 bases respectively, with 11 bases between them. Germline V lookup: CDR1 MNHEY, CDR2 SMNVEV (reference sequence).

The chain employs TRBV6-5 and TRBJ2-2; D gene uncertain. The CDR3 extends over 13 amino acids. The germline V and J ends were trimmed by 1 base and 6 bases, with 6 bases remaining between them. CDR1 is MNHEY, CDR2 SVGAGI, per germline. CDR3 in amino acids: CASSYLESGELFF. As DNA, the CDR3 is TGTGCCAGCAGTTACTTAGAATCCGGGGAGCTGTTTTTT.

J is TRBJ1-1 and V is TRBV5-6; 7 bases align to TRBD1. The CDR3 extends over 16 amino acids. Losses at the gene ends were 2 bases for V and 1 base for J; bases not matched to a gene: 8. Looked up from germline, CDR1 is SGHDT and CDR2 is YYEEEE. The CDR3 protein is CASSFGTGDKNTEAFF. CDR3 nucleotides: TGTGCCAGCAGCTTCGGCACAGGGGACAAGAACACTGAAGCTTTCTTT.

This clone has just one count. The CDR3 loop is CASSRRDSEQFF. CDR3 in DNA: TGCGCCAGCAGCCGTCGGGACAGCGAGCAGTTCTTC. The chain couples TRBV5-1 to TRBJ2-1, with 7 positions matching TRBD1. The CDR3 loop spans 12 amino acids. Per germline, CDR1 SGHRS and CDR2 YFSETQ. V shed 4 bases, J shed 10 bases, and the junction held 5 bases outside the gene matches.

This chain uses TRBV7-9 with TRBJ1-4; 8 bases are a match to TRBD1. Germline V gene lookup returns CDR1 SEHNR and CDR2 FQNEAQ (reference sequence). Trimming took 3 bases from V and 8 from J; bases not matched to a gene: 5. CDR3 length: 14 residues. For the CDR3, the DNA is TGTGCCAGCAGCTTCTCGACAGGGGTGGAAAAACTGTTTTTT. Translating gives CASSFSTGVEKLFF. Full variable domain (remainder filled in from reference TRBV7-9 and TRBJ1-4): DTGVSQNPRHKITKRGQNVTFRCDPISEHNRLYWYRQTLGQGPEFLTYFQNEAQLEKSRLLSDRFSAERPKGSFSTLEIQRTEQGDSAMYLCASSFSTGVEKLFFGSGTQLSVL.

The gene calls are TRBV27 and TRBJ2-7, with D possibly TRBD2 on 6 matching bases. The CDR3 is 14 amino acids. V was trimmed by 1 base and J by 2 bases, leaving 9 bases between them. Germline values: CDR1 MNHEY, CDR2 SMNVEV (reference sequence). The CDR3 reads CASSLYGGPYEQYF. The CDR3 DNA sequence: TGTGCCAGCAGTTTATACGGGGGACCCTACGAGCAGTACTTC.

CDR3 residues: CASSLDPQETQYF. Written as DNA, the CDR3 is TGTGCCAGCAGCTTAGATCCTCAAGAGACCCAGTACTTC. The V and J genes are TRBV7-9 and TRBJ2-5; no firm D call. The V and J ends lost 1 base and 2 bases respectively, with 5 bases between them. The length of the CDR3 is 13 residues. From germline, CDR1 is SEHNR and CDR2 FQNEAQ (reference sequence).

The V call is TRBV28, the J call TRBJ2-3; 12 bases are shared with TRBD1. Germline trimming cut 2 bases from V and 3 bases from J; bases unmatched to any gene: 6. The germline CDR1 and CDR2 sequences are MDHEN and SYDVKM. The CDR3 has 17 residues. For the CDR3, the DNA is TGTGCCAGCAGTTTACCCGGGACAGGGGGCCTGACAGATACGCAGTATTTT. Its translation: CASSLPGTGGLTDTQYF.

DNA for the CDR3: TGTGCCAGTAGTAGGGACGGGCTCCCAGGCACAGATACGCAGTATTTT. Its protein product is CASSRDGLPGTDTQYF. V is TRBV19 and J is TRBJ2-3, with D perhaps being TRBD1 or TRBD2 (5 bases each). V was pared by 4 bases and J by 1 base, with 15 bases between. This CDR3 comprises 16 residues. In germline, CDR1 is LNHDA, CDR2 SQIVND (reference sequence).

J is TRBJ1-1 and V is TRBV13, with unresolved D. Per the germline V gene, CDR1 is PRHDT and CDR2 is FYEKMQ (reference sequence). This CDR3 is built from 11 residues. Trimming took 0 bases from V and 11 from J, leaving 7 bases between them. The DNA for the CDR3 is TGTGCCAGCAGCTTAGGTTGGACCGCTTTCTTT. Translating gives CASSLGWTAFF.

The chain links TRBV28 to TRBJ2-7, with 10 bases lining up with TRBD2. Unmatched junction bases numbered 7, after V lost 2 bases and J lost 6 bases. This CDR3 has 15 residues. Germline loops: CDR1 MDHEN, CDR2 SYDVKM. The chain's CDR3 is CASSLLAGEAREQYF. CDR3 coding DNA: TGTGCCAGCAGTTTACTAGCGGGAGAGGCACGCGAGCAGTACTTC.

The chain recombines TRBV28 with TRBJ1-1, with no clear D. CDR3 length equals 13 residues. Germline CDR1 is MDHEN and CDR2 is SYDVKM. With 10 bases removed from V and 5 bases from J, the gap between germline ends came to 17 bases. The CDR3 spells CATLKPIVTEAFF. DNA for the CDR3: TGTGCCACCCTAAAACCTATTGTGACTGAAGCTTTCTTT. The full variable domain, completed using reference TRBV28 and TRBJ1-1, is DVKVTQSSRYLVKRTGEKVFLECVQDMDHENMFWYRQDPGLGLRLIYFSYDVKMKEKGDIPEGYSVSREKKERFSLILESASTNQTSMYLCATLKPIVTEAFFGQGTRLTVV.

J is TRBJ2-1 and V is TRBV27; perhaps TRBD1 as D (6 bases). This CDR3 region has 13 residues. Trimming pared 4 bases from V and 7 bases from J, leaving 11 bases between. CDR1 MNHEY and CDR2 SMNVEV come from the germline V gene (reference sequence). This chain's CDR3 is CASSWGPVNEQFF. CDR3 bases: TGTGCCAGCAGTTGGGGGCCTGTGAATGAGCAGTTCTTC.

This sequence joins TRBV28 and TRBJ1-1; D unclear. The CDR3 has 13 amino acids. The V gene's germline CDR1 is MDHEN and CDR2 SYDVKM. V lost 0 bases and J 1 base, leaving 3 bases between the germline ends. The CDR3 spells CASSLWRNTEAFF. The CDR3 DNA reads TGTGCCAGCAGTTTATGGCGGAACACTGAAGCTTTCTTT.